This is a list of T cell receptor beta chains from one sample in a study of T cell responses to AZD1222 COVID-19 vaccine. Clones were sequenced by immunoSEQ multiplex PCR, and TCRdb holds only the in-frame ones, with some missing. Of roughly 100,000 clones in the sample, roughly 87% are singletons; the top ten hold about 4.8%. Sequenced material: peripheral blood, taken on day 0 of AZD1222 vaccination. The receptors derive from an adult in good health. The CDR3 runs from the conserved cysteine through the conserved F or W. The order of the fields is D gene, clone size, V gene, J gene, CDR3 protein, CDR3 DNA. The D gene is left open where the match is weak. For some rows the clone size is stated as once, few or many, or as a class when expanded; others skip it.

>.|.|TRBV6-2/TRBV6-3|TRBJ2-1
CASSYRGESYNEQFF
TGTGCCAGCAGTTACCGAGGCGAATCCTACAATGAGCAGTTCTTC
>.|.|TRBV7-9|TRBJ1-2
CAIPGPYYGYTF
TGTGCCATACCCGGCCCTTACTATGGCTACACCTTC
>.|.|TRBV12-3/TRBV12-4|TRBJ2-2
CASSGQNTGELFF
TGTGCCAGCAGCGGCCAAAACACCGGGGAGCTGTTTTTT
>TRBD2|few|TRBV7-6|TRBJ2-5
CASSQGTSGGLSEETQYF
TGTGCCAGCAGCCAGGGGACTAGCGGGGGTTTATCGGAAGAGACCCAGTACTTC
>.|.|TRBV21-1|TRBJ1-1
CASPEGVHTEAFF
TGTGCCAGCCCGGAGGGGGTGCACACTGAAGCTTTCTTT
>.|.|TRBV9|TRBJ1-6
CASSQGRVWDSPLHF
TGTGCCAGCAGCCAAGGGAGGGTTTGGGATTCACCCCTCCACTTT
>.|.|TRBV6-5|TRBJ1-3
CASRFTTGDGNTIYF
TGTGCCAGCAGGTTCACGACTGGGGACGGAAACACCATATATTTT
>.|.|TRBV5-1|TRBJ1-1
CASSLTVNTEAFF
TGCGCCAGCAGCTTGACAGTGAACACTGAAGCTTTCTTT
>.|.|TRBV6-1|TRBJ1-5
CASSEVSTRNQPQHF
TGTGCCAGCAGTGAAGTATCGACGCGTAATCAGCCCCAGCATTTT
>.|.|TRBV7-9|TRBJ1-6
CASSLGGGRNSPLHF
TGTGCCAGCAGCTTAGGAGGAGGAAGAAATTCACCCCTCCACTTT
>TRBD2|.|TRBV7-6|TRBJ2-5
CASSLGGYQETQYF
TGTGCCAGCAGCTTGGGGGGGTACCAAGAGACCCAGTACTTC
>.|.|TRBV6-1|TRBJ2-5
CASSEVRGETQYF
TGTGCCAGCAGTGAAGTCAGGGGAGAGACCCAGTACTTC
>.|.|TRBV12-3/TRBV12-4|TRBJ1-2
CASSLGASGYTF
TGTGCCAGCAGTTTAGGGGCAAGTGGCTACACCTTC
>.|.|TRBV18|TRBJ1-4
CASSPGTPGEKLFF
TGTGCCAGCTCGCCCGGGACGCCGGGGGAAAAACTGTTTTTT
>TRBD1|.|TRBV5-1|TRBJ2-3
CASRDEAGGDTQYF
TGCGCCAGCAGGGATGAAGCAGGGGGAGATACGCAGTATTTT
>TRBD1|.|TRBV7-2|TRBJ1-2
CASSPPPRTGGLGYTF
TGTGCCAGCAGCCCCCCACCTAGGACAGGGGGTTTAGGCTACACCTTC
>.|.|TRBV4-1|TRBJ2-7
CASSQELTGVDYEQYF
TGCGCCAGCAGCCAAGAGTTGACGGGGGTAGACTACGAGCAGTACTTC
>.|.|TRBV6-2/TRBV6-3|TRBJ2-5
CASCRGEQETQYF
TGTGCCAGCTGCCGGGGCGAACAAGAGACCCAGTACTTC
>.|.|TRBV7-6|TRBJ2-5
CASSLQETQYF
TGTGCCAGCAGCTTACAAGAGACCCAGTACTTC
>.|.|TRBV5-4|TRBJ2-4
CASSQGSRDQYF
TGTGCCAGCAGCCAAGGCTCCCGGGACCAGTACTTC
>.|.|TRBV28|TRBJ2-1
CASSLLLVVGYNEQFF
TGTGCCAGCAGTTTATTGCTAGTTGTTGGCTACAATGAGCAGTTCTTC
>TRBD2|.|TRBV19|TRBJ2-5
CASSSGLAGRTQYF
TGTGCCAGTAGTTCGGGACTAGCGGGGCGAACCCAGTACTTC
>.|.|TRBV28|TRBJ1-6
CASSFDRAPLHF
TGTGCCAGCAGTTTTGACAGAGCTCCCCTCCACTTT
>.|.|TRBV7-2|TRBJ2-1
CASTPYSYNEQFF
TGTGCCAGCACTCCCTATTCCTACAATGAGCAGTTCTTC
>.|.|TRBV6-5|TRBJ2-3
CASRMDSTDTQYF
TGTGCCAGCAGGATGGACAGCACAGATACGCAGTATTTT
>.|.|TRBV3-1/TRBV3-2|TRBJ1-1
CASSLQMNTEAFF
TGTGCCAGCAGCCTACAGATGAACACTGAAGCTTTCTTT
>TRBD1|.|TRBV23-1|TRBJ1-1
CASGRRDRRTEAFF
TGCGCCAGCGGACGGCGGGACAGGCGCACTGAAGCTTTCTTT
>TRBD1|.|TRBV19|TRBJ2-3
CASTPGQGVYTQYF
TGTGCCAGTACCCCGGGACAGGGGGTTTATACGCAGTATTTT
>.|once|TRBV7-9|TRBJ1-3
CASSSRGEGETGNTIYF
TGTGCCAGCAGCTCGCGGGGGGAAGGGGAAACTGGAAACACCATATATTTT
>.|.|TRBV9|TRBJ1-1
CASSQGAHRTAEAFF
TGTGCCAGCTCACAGGGCGCCCACCGGACCGCTGAAGCTTTCTTT
>.|.|TRBV7-9|TRBJ1-6
CASSIGKSLHF
TGTGCCAGCAGCATCGGAAAATCCCTCCACTTT
>.|.|TRBV30|TRBJ2-1
CACSRLHEQFF
TGTGCCTGCAGCCGTCTCCATGAGCAGTTCTTC
>TRBD1|.|TRBV28|TRBJ1-2
CASNETPTGADGYTF
TGTGCCAGCAACGAAACCCCCACAGGGGCAGATGGCTACACCTTC
>.|.|TRBV19|TRBJ1-4
CATRRGGGEKLFF
TGTGCCACCCGGAGAGGGGGAGGGGAAAAACTGTTTTTT
>.|.|TRBV11-1|TRBJ2-7
CASSLAEGPGQTYEQYF
TGTGCCAGCAGCTTAGCGGAGGGTCCGGGACAGACTTACGAGCAGTACTTC
>.|few|TRBV27|TRBJ2-7
CASSQVGSSYEQYF
TGTGCCAGCAGTCAGGTAGGATCCTCCTACGAGCAGTACTTC
>.|few|TRBV6-5|TRBJ1-5
CASSTDSNQPQHF
TGTGCCAGCAGTACCGACAGTAATCAGCCCCAGCATTTT
>.|.|TRBV5-1|TRBJ2-5
CASSLYTQQETQYF
TGCGCCAGCAGCTTGTATACCCAACAAGAGACCCAGTACTTC
>TRBD1|.|TRBV7-3|TRBJ1-2
CASSPEQGYGYTF
TGTGCCAGCAGCCCAGAACAGGGGTATGGCTACACCTTC
>.|.|TRBV5-1|TRBJ1-3
CASSFGGRGDSGNTIYF
TGCGCCAGCAGCTTCGGGGGTCGGGGGGACTCTGGAAACACCATATATTTT
>.|.|TRBV24-1|TRBJ2-7
CATSDSGRGDEQYF
TGTGCCACCAGTGATTCGGGTAGAGGGGACGAGCAGTACTTC
>.|.|TRBV19|TRBJ2-2
CASRQGGTGELFF
TGTGCCAGTAGACAGGGTGGCACCGGGGAGCTGTTTTTT
>TRBD1|.|TRBV6-6|TRBJ1-5
CASSPQGASQPQHF
TGTGCCAGCAGTCCACAGGGGGCTAGTCAGCCCCAGCATTTT
>.|.|TRBV2|TRBJ1-1
CASYREMNTEAFF
TGTGCCAGTTACAGGGAGATGAACACTGAAGCTTTCTTT
>.|.|TRBV6-2/TRBV6-3|TRBJ1-2
CASSSTPYGYTF
TGTGCCAGCAGTTCGACACCCTATGGCTACACCTTC
>.|.|TRBV28|TRBJ1-2
CASSNYGYTF
TGTGCCAGCAGTAACTATGGCTACACCTTC
>.|.|TRBV11-2|TRBJ2-2
CASRPYTGELFF
TGTGCCAGCAGACCTTACACCGGGGAGCTGTTTTTT
>.|.|TRBV3-1/TRBV3-2|TRBJ1-2
CASIPGRAFTTF
TGTGCCAGCATTCCAGGGAGGGCCTTTACAACCTTC
>.|.|TRBV6-1|TRBJ2-7
CASSDTGLLNYEQYF
TGTGCCAGCAGTGATACGGGACTTCTGAACTACGAGCAGTACTTC
>.|.|TRBV6-5|TRBJ2-5
CASSSPIRETQYF
TGTGCCAGCAGTAGCCCGATCCGGGAGACCCAGTACTTC
>TRBD1|.|TRBV6-2/TRBV6-3|TRBJ1-5
CASSYQQGGNQPQHF
TGTGCCAGCAGTTACCAACAGGGGGGCAATCAGCCCCAGCATTTT
>TRBD1|once|TRBV7-8|TRBJ1-5
CASSLGQINSNQPQHF
TGTGCCAGCAGCTTGGGACAGATCAATAGCAATCAGCCCCAGCATTTT
>.|.|TRBV20-1|TRBJ2-7
CSPQQGDEQYF
TGCAGTCCCCAACAGGGTGACGAGCAGTACTTC
>.|.|TRBV19|TRBJ1-2
CASSILGRLYGYTF
TGTGCCAGTAGTATACTGGGCAGACTCTATGGCTACACCTTC
>.|.|TRBV28|TRBJ1-2
CASIPDRNYGYTF
TGTGCCAGCATCCCGGACAGAAACTATGGCTACACCTTC
>TRBD1|once|TRBV2|TRBJ1-2
CASSEGGQRNYGYTF
TGTGCCAGCAGTGAAGGGGGACAGCGAAACTATGGCTACACCTTC
>.|medium-sized|TRBV6-1|TRBJ2-6
CASSEAGGTGANVLTF
TGTGCCAGCAGTGAAGCAGGGGGAACTGGGGCCAACGTCCTGACTTTC
>.|.|TRBV25-1|TRBJ2-5
CASRLAEGPQETQYF
TGTGCCAGCAGGTTAGCGGAGGGCCCACAAGAGACCCAGTACTTC
>TRBD2|.|TRBV27|TRBJ2-3
CASSFALAGGGGTDTQYF
TGTGCCAGCAGTTTTGCGCTAGCGGGGGGCGGGGGAACAGATACGCAGTATTTT